The rows below give T cell receptor beta chains drawn from one sample of a study of blood T cell repertoires in COVID-19. Here immunoSEQ multiplex PCR was the method, and the copy in TCRdb shows in-frame clones only, minus some. The profile shows roughly 93,000 clones, approximately 84% of them singletons. Specimen: peripheral blood. These receptor sequences come from an elderly woman with acute or convalescent COVID-19. CDR3s leave out the opening cysteine and the closing phenylalanine or tryptophan. Not all rows give a size; the values are once, few, many and, for expanded clones, a class.

V gene: TRBV2; clone size: NA; CDR3 protein: ASSLEPGTGLYEQY
V gene: TRBV19; clone size: NA; CDR3 protein: ASSPEGRRETQY
V gene: TRBV15; clone size: NA; CDR3 protein: ATSRESPGTGAQDTQY
V gene: TRBV6-5; clone size: few; CDR3 protein: ASSYPGAGNTIY
V gene: TRBV9; clone size: NA; CDR3 protein: ASSVGTGYYEQY
V gene: TRBV20-1; clone size: NA; CDR3 protein: SASIVEGWTEAF
V gene: TRBV5-1; clone size: NA; CDR3 protein: ASSTSQGEYGYT
V gene: TRBV7-2; clone size: NA; CDR3 protein: ASSLAPGFDRGLGNTGELF
V gene: TRBV5-4; clone size: NA; CDR3 protein: ASSFAGRVFQPQH
V gene: TRBV7-2; clone size: few; CDR3 protein: ASSSDHRGATNEKLF
V gene: TRBV18; clone size: NA; CDR3 protein: ASSPQGQGRSEQY
V gene: TRBV13; clone size: NA; CDR3 protein: ASSFEGGNQPQH
V gene: TRBV28; clone size: NA; CDR3 protein: ASSLGRGGNQPQH
V gene: TRBV3-1/TRBV3-2; clone size: few; CDR3 protein: ASSQLNQPQH
V gene: TRBV12-3/TRBV12-4; clone size: NA; CDR3 protein: ASSLHGNEQF
V gene: TRBV6-6; clone size: once; CDR3 protein: ASSAVLDRGDGYT
V gene: TRBV6-5; clone size: NA; CDR3 protein: ASTSGDRELF
V gene: TRBV27; clone size: once; CDR3 protein: ASSFYGGQETQY
V gene: TRBV5-5; clone size: NA; CDR3 protein: ASRLWTSGAVRETQY
V gene: TRBV27; clone size: NA; CDR3 protein: ASRTAGGLNEQF
V gene: TRBV7-2; clone size: NA; CDR3 protein: ASSSPGGQKNEQF
V gene: TRBV28; clone size: NA; CDR3 protein: ASSGRDRGYGYT
V gene: TRBV2; clone size: NA; CDR3 protein: ASSAIPYEQY
V gene: TRBV7-2; clone size: NA; CDR3 protein: ASSLGGGPYNSPLH
V gene: TRBV28; clone size: NA; CDR3 protein: ASSFSRQGGDEQY
V gene: TRBV4-1; clone size: once; CDR3 protein: ASSPGAGKGNQPQH
V gene: TRBV7-9; clone size: once; CDR3 protein: ASSFGGTSGEGF
V gene: TRBV7-8; clone size: NA; CDR3 protein: ASSGQGNLMNTEAF
V gene: TRBV9; clone size: NA; CDR3 protein: ASSVTGSNGYT
V gene: TRBV13; clone size: NA; CDR3 protein: ASSRTATGELF
V gene: TRBV5-4; clone size: once; CDR3 protein: ASSLGPGYNSPLH
V gene: TRBV7-2; clone size: NA; CDR3 protein: ASSKTGSEPQH
V gene: TRBV5-5; clone size: NA; CDR3 protein: ASTEERSGEKLF
V gene: TRBV7-2; clone size: NA; CDR3 protein: ASSLVQGSNQPQH
V gene: TRBV6-1; clone size: NA; CDR3 protein: ASSDRTGGVGETQY
V gene: TRBV6-2/TRBV6-3; clone size: few; CDR3 protein: ASSYQGWQPQH
V gene: TRBV7-9; clone size: few; CDR3 protein: ASSVDSGGTEAF